This TCR beta chain was captured by sequencing in a study of identical twins. TCRdb passed the 5' RACE reads through MiXCR, listing each CDR3 protein once. The table lists some 460,000 distinct CDR3 sequences, over 12% of them singletons. This clonotype has a handful of counts. Antigen specificity is unknown. This CDR3 region has 15 residues. Trimming took 1 base from V and 0 from J; bases not matched to a gene: 2. Germline V lookup: CDR1 SGHRS, CDR2 YFSETQ. Findings and caveats of the study: The presence of invariant MAIT and iNKT cells could partly confound analyses of zero-insertion sequences.

A further study also used this sample, focusing on yellow fever vaccine responses in identical twins.

Sequencing was performed on CD4+ T cells sorted from blood. The source of this sequence is a woman aged 18-30 years in good health. The chain combines TRBV5-1 with TRBJ1-1, with 8 bases that match TRBD1. The CDR3 DNA follows: TGCGCCAGCAGCTTGAACAGGGGGGTGAACACTGAAGCTTTCTTT. This translates into CASSLNRGVNTEAFF.